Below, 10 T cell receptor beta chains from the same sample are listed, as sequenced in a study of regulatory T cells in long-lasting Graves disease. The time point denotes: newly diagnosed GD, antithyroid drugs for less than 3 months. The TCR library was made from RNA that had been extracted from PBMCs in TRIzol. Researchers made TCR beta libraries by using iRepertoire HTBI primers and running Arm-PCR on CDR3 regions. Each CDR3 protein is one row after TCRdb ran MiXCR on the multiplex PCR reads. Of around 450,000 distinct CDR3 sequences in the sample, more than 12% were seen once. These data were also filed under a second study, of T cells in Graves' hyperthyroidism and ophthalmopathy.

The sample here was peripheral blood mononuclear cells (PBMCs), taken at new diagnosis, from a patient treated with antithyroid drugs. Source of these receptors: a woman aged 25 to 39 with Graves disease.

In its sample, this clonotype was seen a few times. The CDR3 loop is CASSLRVRGTGPPLQNEKLFF. The CDR3 DNA is TGTGCCAGCAGCTTGAGGGTACGGGGGACCGGCCCCCCGCTGCAAAATGAAAAACTGTTTTTT. The chain is built from TRBV7-6 and TRBJ1-4; TRBD1 might be the D (5 bases). The germline V and J ends were trimmed by 3 bases and 5 bases, with 31 bases remaining between them. Germline-derived CDR1 and CDR2 are SGHVS and FNYEAQ. The length of the CDR3 is 21 residues.

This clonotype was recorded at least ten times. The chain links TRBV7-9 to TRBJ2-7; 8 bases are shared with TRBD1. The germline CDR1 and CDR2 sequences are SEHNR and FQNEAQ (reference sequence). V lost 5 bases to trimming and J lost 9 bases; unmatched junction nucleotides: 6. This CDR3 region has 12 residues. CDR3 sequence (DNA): TGTGCCAGCAGCCGCGACAGGGGATGGCAGTACTTC. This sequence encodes CASSRDRGWQYF. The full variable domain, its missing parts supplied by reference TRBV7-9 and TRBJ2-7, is DTGVSQNPRHKITKRGQNVTFRCDPISEHNRLYWYRQTLGQGPEFLTYFQNEAQLEKSRLLSDRFSAERPKGSFSTLEIQRTEQGDSAMYLCASSRDRGWQYFGPGTRLTVT.

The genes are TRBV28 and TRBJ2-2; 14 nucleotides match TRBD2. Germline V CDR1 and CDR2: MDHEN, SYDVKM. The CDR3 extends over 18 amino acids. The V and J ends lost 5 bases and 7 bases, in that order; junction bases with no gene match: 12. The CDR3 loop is CASSTPSGTSGGGGELFF. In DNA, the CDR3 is TGTGCCAGCAGTACCCCGTCCGGGACTAGCGGGGGCGGCGGGGAGCTGTTTTTT.

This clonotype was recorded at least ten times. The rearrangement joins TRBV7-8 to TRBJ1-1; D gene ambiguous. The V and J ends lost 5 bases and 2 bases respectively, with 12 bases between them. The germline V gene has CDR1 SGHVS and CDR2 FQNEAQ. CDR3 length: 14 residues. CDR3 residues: CASSETRVNTEAFF. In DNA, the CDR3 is TGTGCCAGCAGCGAGACCCGGGTCAACACTGAAGCTTTCTTT.

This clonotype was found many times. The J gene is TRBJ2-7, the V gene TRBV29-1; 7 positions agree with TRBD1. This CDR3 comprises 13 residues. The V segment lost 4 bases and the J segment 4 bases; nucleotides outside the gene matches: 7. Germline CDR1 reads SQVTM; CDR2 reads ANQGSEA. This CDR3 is CSVAGGFLYEQYF. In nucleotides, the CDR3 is TGCAGCGTTGCAGGGGGTTTTCTTTACGAGCAGTACTTC.

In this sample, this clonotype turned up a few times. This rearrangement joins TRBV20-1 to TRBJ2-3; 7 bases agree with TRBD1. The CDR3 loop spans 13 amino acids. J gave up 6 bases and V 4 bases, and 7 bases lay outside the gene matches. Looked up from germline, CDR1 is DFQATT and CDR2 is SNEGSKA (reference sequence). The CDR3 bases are TGCAGTGCTATGTTACAGGGGCTTGATACGCAGTATTTT. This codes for CSAMLQGLDTQYF.

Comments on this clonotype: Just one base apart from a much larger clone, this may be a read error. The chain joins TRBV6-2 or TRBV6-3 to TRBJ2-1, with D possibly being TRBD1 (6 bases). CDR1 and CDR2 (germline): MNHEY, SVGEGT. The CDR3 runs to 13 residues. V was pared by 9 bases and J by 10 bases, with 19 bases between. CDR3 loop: CASGTQGTYEQFF. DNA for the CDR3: TGTGCCAGTGGCACACAGGGTACCTACGAGCAGTTCTTC.

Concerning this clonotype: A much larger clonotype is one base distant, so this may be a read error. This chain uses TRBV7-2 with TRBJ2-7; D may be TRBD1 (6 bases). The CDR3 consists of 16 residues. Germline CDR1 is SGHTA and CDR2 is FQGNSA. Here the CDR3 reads CASSPEAGALAYERYF. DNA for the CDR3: TGTGCCAGCAGCCCAGAGGCAGGGGCGTTGGCCTACGAGCGGTACTTC.

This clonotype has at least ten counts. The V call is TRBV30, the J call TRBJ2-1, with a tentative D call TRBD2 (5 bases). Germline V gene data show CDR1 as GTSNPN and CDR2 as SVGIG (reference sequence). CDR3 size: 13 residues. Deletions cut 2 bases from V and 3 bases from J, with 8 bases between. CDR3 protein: CAWSSGLYNEQFF. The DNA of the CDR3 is TGTGCCTGGAGTAGCGGACTCTACAATGAGCAGTTCTTC.

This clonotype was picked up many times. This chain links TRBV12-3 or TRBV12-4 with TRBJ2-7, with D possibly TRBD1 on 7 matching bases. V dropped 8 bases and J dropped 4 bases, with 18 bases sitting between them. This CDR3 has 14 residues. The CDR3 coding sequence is TGTGCCAGCGCAAGACAGGGAGGTCGGTACGAGCAGTACTTC. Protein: CASARQGGRYEQYF.